This T cell receptor beta chain was identified in a study of control samples from healthy donors and cancer patients (dated by TCRdb to about 2020). Note on this clone: Its antigen specificity is not known. Per-nucleotide qualities are absent, and no much larger clonotype sits a single base away.

Library preparation used the immunoSEQ multiplex PCR assay. In its TCRdb copy, this immuneACCESS table keeps in-frame sequences only and misses some clones. Where compared with another copy, unresolved V genes explain less than half of these, and the others have no known cause. The sample profile shows 70,000 to 85,000 clones; roughly 82% of them were found once. The ten largest clones add up to around a tenth of the sample. Taken from the germline V gene, the CDR1 and CDR2 loops are MGHRA and YSYEKL. Cut back by 1 base and 5 bases, the V and J ends lie 14 bases apart. The CDR3 starts with the cysteine, ends with the phenylalanine, and has 15 residues. Left in the record is the CDR3 DNA by itself, 45 bases read in frame from the first base.

This chain joins TRBV4-1 to TRBJ2-5, with the D gene call left open. The source material was PBMCs. This receptor was identified in a man in his sixties with head and neck cancer. The DNA sequence follows: TGCGCCAGCAGCCAAGGAGTAAGTGATTGGGAGACCCAGTACTTC. The translation is CASSQGVSDWETQYF.